This TCR beta chain comes out of a study of blood T cell repertoires in COVID-19. Study-wide context: The origin of the acute and convalescent COVID-19 samples was the United States, Italy and Spain. PBMCs, B-cell-depleted T cells, or T cells were the source of the cDNA or gDNA that made up the material.

As processed by the authors: Reference gene primer amplification gave nucleated cell count estimates. Clones were read by immunoSEQ multiplex PCR, and TCRdb kept only the in-frame ones, dropping some. V, J and clone size were drawn from that table, and D and trimming were deduced from the DNA. The data contain 200,000 or so clones, 75% to 85% of them singletons. V was shortened by 8 bases and J by 8 bases, with 12 bases between the two germline ends. The CDR3 spans 11 residues. This rearrangement joins TRBV12-3 or TRBV12-4 to TRBJ1-1; D uncertain. This TCR was recovered from a human donor in a cohort sampled during active COVID-19. Sequenced material: peripheral blood. For the CDR3, the DNA is TGTGCCAGCGGCTGGGGAGGGGAAGCTTTCTTT. Its protein is CASGWGGEAFF.